The rows below give T cell receptor beta chains drawn from one sample of a study of blood T cell repertoires in COVID-19. TCRdb's copy holds only in-frame clones and misses some; the assay was immunoSEQ multiplex PCR. The table lists 110,000 to 150,000 clones, roughly 90% of them singletons. Input material: peripheral blood. All receptors derive from a man over 45 with active or convalescent COVID-19. CDR3s leave out the opening cysteine and the closing phenylalanine or tryptophan. A D gene is named only where the DNA matches it firmly.

CDR3 protein: ASSNRTSGSVF
D gene: TRBD2
V gene: TRBV5-5
J gene: TRBJ2-1

CDR3 protein: ASSSPSTGAF
D gene: NA
V gene: TRBV5-4
J gene: TRBJ1-1

CDR3 protein: ASSLLGTGSGNTIY
D gene: TRBD1
V gene: TRBV7-9
J gene: TRBJ1-3

CDR3 protein: AISESSQSYEQY
D gene: NA
V gene: TRBV10-3
J gene: TRBJ2-7

CDR3 protein: ASSEAEGGNSPLH
D gene: NA
V gene: TRBV2
J gene: TRBJ1-6

CDR3 protein: ASSPRQGGNNEQF
D gene: TRBD1
V gene: TRBV10-1
J gene: TRBJ2-1

CDR3 protein: ASSQARSGASYNEQF
D gene: TRBD2
V gene: TRBV4-3
J gene: TRBJ2-1

CDR3 protein: ASSIETAYNEQF
D gene: NA
V gene: TRBV19
J gene: TRBJ2-1

CDR3 protein: ASRGRGASVYNSPLH
D gene: NA
V gene: TRBV28
J gene: TRBJ1-6

CDR3 protein: ASSGSGGQYEQY
D gene: TRBD2
V gene: TRBV7-9
J gene: TRBJ2-7

CDR3 protein: ASSRQGAGEKLF
D gene: TRBD1
V gene: TRBV25-1
J gene: TRBJ1-4

CDR3 protein: ASTSPSPYEQY
D gene: NA
V gene: TRBV6-5
J gene: TRBJ2-7

CDR3 protein: ASSFRGTWQY
D gene: NA
V gene: TRBV28
J gene: TRBJ2-7

CDR3 protein: ASGIRDKQYGYT
D gene: NA
V gene: TRBV28
J gene: TRBJ1-2

CDR3 protein: ASSLGGLANYEQY
D gene: NA
V gene: TRBV7-2
J gene: TRBJ2-7

CDR3 protein: ASSGRDVGGGSNQPQH
D gene: NA
V gene: TRBV6-1
J gene: TRBJ1-5

CDR3 protein: ASSPGQFNSPLH
D gene: NA
V gene: TRBV18
J gene: TRBJ1-6

CDR3 protein: ASRGSGRPEQF
D gene: TRBD2
V gene: TRBV25-1
J gene: TRBJ2-1

CDR3 protein: ASSPQGAAGLSSPLH
D gene: TRBD1
V gene: TRBV5-1
J gene: TRBJ1-6

CDR3 protein: ASSDRTGGKGTYEQY
D gene: TRBD1
V gene: TRBV2
J gene: TRBJ2-7

CDR3 protein: ASRDSRPSGANVLT
D gene: NA
V gene: TRBV9
J gene: TRBJ2-6

CDR3 protein: ASSPAGDRGFRVQY
D gene: TRBD1
V gene: TRBV4-1
J gene: TRBJ2-7

CDR3 protein: ASFQRGSHYT
D gene: NA
V gene: TRBV28
J gene: TRBJ1-2

CDR3 protein: ASSLTFSNQPQH
D gene: NA
V gene: TRBV28
J gene: TRBJ1-5

CDR3 protein: ASSSRVALGETQY
D gene: NA
V gene: TRBV5-4
J gene: TRBJ2-5

CDR3 protein: SGNSGSHEQY
D gene: TRBD2
V gene: TRBV29-1
J gene: TRBJ2-7

CDR3 protein: ASSSTPTVSYEQY
D gene: NA
V gene: TRBV6-5
J gene: TRBJ2-7

CDR3 protein: ASRGGYSNQPQH
D gene: NA
V gene: TRBV2
J gene: TRBJ1-5

CDR3 protein: AISEVGGAKNIQY
D gene: NA
V gene: TRBV10-3
J gene: TRBJ2-4

CDR3 protein: ASSVGGGVSTEAF
D gene: TRBD1
V gene: TRBV9
J gene: TRBJ1-1

CDR3 protein: ASRGGTEDSYEQY
D gene: NA
V gene: TRBV5-4
J gene: TRBJ2-7

CDR3 protein: ASSGRAINEQF
D gene: TRBD2
V gene: TRBV19
J gene: TRBJ2-1

CDR3 protein: SGTGTSEGNEQF
D gene: TRBD2
V gene: TRBV29-1
J gene: TRBJ2-1

CDR3 protein: ASSSIKTRAEGGDEQY
D gene: NA
V gene: TRBV28
J gene: TRBJ2-7

CDR3 protein: ASSTRLAVRGDTQY
D gene: TRBD2
V gene: TRBV19
J gene: TRBJ2-3

CDR3 protein: ASSLVGQGARETQY
D gene: TRBD1
V gene: TRBV11-2
J gene: TRBJ2-5

CDR3 protein: ASSSRQESGNTIY
D gene: NA
V gene: TRBV7-9
J gene: TRBJ1-3

CDR3 protein: ASSLGGTGGNYGYT
D gene: TRBD1
V gene: TRBV28
J gene: TRBJ1-2

CDR3 protein: ASSQDTPSGRGYTDTQY
D gene: TRBD2
V gene: TRBV4-2
J gene: TRBJ2-3

CDR3 protein: ASSPAGADTQY
D gene: TRBD2
V gene: TRBV2
J gene: TRBJ2-3

CDR3 protein: ASSLGGNTEAF
D gene: NA
V gene: TRBV28
J gene: TRBJ1-1

CDR3 protein: ASSLWGQGGNEQF
D gene: TRBD1
V gene: TRBV27
J gene: TRBJ2-1

CDR3 protein: ASSQDRNTIY
D gene: NA
V gene: TRBV3-1/TRBV3-2
J gene: TRBJ1-3